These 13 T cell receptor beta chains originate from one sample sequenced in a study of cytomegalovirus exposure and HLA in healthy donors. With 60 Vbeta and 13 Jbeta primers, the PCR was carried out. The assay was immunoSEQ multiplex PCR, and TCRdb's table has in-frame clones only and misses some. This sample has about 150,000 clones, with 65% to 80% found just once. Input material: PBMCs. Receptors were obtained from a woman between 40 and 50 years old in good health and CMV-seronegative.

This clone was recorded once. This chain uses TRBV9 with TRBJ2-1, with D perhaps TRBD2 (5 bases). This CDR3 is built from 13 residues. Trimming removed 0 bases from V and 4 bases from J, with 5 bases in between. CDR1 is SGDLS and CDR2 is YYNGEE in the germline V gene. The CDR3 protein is CASSVGTYNEQFF. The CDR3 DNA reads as TGTGCCAGCAGCGTAGGGACTTACAATGAGCAGTTCTTC.

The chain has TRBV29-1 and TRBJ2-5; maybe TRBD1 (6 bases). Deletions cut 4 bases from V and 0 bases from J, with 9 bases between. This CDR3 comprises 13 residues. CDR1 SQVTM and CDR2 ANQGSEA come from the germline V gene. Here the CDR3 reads CSVAGTNQETQYF. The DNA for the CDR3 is TGCAGCGTTGCCGGGACAAACCAAGAGACCCAGTACTTC.

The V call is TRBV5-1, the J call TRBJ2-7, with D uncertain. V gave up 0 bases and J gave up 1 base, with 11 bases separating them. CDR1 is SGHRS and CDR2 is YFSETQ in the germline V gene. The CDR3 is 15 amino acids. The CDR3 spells CASSLGSVGSYEQYF. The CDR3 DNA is TGCGCCAGCAGCTTGGGTTCGGTCGGGTCCTACGAGCAGTACTTC.

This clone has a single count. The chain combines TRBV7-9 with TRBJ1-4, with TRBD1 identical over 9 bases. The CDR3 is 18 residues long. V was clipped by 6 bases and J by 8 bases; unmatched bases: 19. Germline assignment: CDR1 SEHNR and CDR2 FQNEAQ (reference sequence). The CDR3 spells CASSRGQTGGRFSEKLFF. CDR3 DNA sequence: TGTGCCAGCAGTAGAGGACAGACAGGGGGACGGTTTTCAGAAAAACTGTTTTTT.

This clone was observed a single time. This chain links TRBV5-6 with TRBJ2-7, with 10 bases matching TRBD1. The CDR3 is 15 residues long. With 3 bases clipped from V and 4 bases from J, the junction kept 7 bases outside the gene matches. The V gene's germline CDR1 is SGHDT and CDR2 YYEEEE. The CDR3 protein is CASSYPGTGAYEQYF. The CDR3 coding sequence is TGTGCCAGCAGCTATCCCGGGACAGGGGCTTACGAGCAGTACTTC.

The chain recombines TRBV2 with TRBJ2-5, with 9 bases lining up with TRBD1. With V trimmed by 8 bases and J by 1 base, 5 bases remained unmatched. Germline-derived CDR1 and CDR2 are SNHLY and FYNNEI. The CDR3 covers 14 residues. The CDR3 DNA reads TGTGCCAGCCCGCGGGACAGGGTCCAAGAGACCCAGTACTTC. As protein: CASPRDRVQETQYF.

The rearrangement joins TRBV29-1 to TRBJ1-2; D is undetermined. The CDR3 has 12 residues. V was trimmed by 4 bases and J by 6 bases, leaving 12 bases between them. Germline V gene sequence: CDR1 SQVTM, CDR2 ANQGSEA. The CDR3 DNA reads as TGCAGCGTTGGTGACTATGGGGATGGCTACACCTTC. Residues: CSVGDYGDGYTF.

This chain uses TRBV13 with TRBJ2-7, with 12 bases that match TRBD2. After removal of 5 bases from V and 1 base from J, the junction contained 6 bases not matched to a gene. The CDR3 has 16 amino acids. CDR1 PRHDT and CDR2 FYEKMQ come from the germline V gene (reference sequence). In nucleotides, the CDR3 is TGTGCCAGCAGCGTCGGACTAGCGGGATGGTCCTACGAGCAGTACTTC. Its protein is CASSVGLAGWSYEQYF.

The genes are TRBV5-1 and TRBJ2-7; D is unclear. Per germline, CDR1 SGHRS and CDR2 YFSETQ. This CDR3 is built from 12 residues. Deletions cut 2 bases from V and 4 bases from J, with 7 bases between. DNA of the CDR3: TGCGCCAGCAGCTTACACGATTACGAGCAGTACTTC. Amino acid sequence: CASSLHDYEQYF.

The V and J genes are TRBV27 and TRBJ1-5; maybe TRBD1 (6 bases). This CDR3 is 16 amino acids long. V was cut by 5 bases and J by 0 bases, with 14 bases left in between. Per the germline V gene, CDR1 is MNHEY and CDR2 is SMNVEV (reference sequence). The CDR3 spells CASSARTAYSNQPQHF. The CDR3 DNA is TGTGCCAGCAGTGCCCGGACAGCATATAGCAATCAGCCCCAGCATTTT.

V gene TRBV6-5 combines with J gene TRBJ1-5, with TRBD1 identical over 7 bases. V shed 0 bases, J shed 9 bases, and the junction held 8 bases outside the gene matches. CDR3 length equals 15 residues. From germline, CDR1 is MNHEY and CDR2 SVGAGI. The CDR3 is CASSYSWDSLRPQHF. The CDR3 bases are TGTGCCAGCAGTTACTCCTGGGACAGCCTGAGGCCCCAGCATTTT.

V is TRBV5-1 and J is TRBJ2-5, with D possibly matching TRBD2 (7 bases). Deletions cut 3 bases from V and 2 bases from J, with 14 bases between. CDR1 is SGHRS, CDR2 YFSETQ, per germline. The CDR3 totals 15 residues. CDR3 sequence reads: CASSSLGGEQETQYF. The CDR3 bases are TGCGCCAGCAGCTCCCTAGGGGGGGAACAAGAGACCCAGTACTTC.

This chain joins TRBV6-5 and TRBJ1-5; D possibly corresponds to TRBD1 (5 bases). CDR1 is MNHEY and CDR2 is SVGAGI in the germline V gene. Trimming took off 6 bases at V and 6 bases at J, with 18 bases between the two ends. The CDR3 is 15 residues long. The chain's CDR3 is CASSNGRQRGQPQHF. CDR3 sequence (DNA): TGTGCCAGCAGCAACGGGAGACAGAGGGGTCAGCCCCAGCATTTT.